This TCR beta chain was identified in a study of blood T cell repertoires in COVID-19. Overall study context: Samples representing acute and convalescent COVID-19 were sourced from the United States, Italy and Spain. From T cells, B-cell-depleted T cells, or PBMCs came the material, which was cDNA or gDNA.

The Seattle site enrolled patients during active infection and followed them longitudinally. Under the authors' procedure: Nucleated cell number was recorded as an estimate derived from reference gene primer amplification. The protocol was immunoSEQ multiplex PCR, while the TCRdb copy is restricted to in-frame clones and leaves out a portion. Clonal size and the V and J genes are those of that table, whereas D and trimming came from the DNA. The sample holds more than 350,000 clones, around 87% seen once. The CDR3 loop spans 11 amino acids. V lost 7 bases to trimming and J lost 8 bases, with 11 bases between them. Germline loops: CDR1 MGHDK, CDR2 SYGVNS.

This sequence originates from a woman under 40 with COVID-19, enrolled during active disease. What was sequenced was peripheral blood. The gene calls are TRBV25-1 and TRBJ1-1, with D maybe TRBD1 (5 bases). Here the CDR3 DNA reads TGTGCCAGCACCCAGGGAGGGGAAGCTTTCTTT. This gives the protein CASTQGGEAFF.